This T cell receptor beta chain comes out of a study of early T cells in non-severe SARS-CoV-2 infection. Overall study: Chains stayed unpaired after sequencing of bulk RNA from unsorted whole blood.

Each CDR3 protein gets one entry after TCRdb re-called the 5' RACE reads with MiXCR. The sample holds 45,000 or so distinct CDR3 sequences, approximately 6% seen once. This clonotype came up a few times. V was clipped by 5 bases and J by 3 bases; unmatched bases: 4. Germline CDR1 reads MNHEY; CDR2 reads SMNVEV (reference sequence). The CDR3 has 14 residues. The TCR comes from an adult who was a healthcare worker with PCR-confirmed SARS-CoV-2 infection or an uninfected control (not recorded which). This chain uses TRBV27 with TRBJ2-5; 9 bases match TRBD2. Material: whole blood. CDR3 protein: CASSPLAGKETQYF. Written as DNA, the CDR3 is TGTGCCAGCAGTCCTCTAGCGGGGAAAGAGACCCAGTACTTC.